This T cell receptor beta chain originates from a study of memory CD8 T cells in hepatitis C reinfection. About the study: Chronic HCV followed reinfection in two donors who cleared primary infection.

The CDR3 contains 16 residues. Germline V lookup: CDR1 MDHEN, CDR2 SYDVKM. J gave up 2 bases and V 5 bases, and 6 bases lay outside the gene matches. As for time point: peak reinfection, 3 to 8 weeks after reinfection detection. TCR sequencing was done directly ex vivo on sorted cells, without expansion in vitro. The table came from immunoSEQ multiplex PCR; TCRdb's copy has only in-frame clones and leaves some out. The repertoire has 44,000 or so clones, approximately 90% of them found once; the top ten carry 1% to 1.5%. This chain uses TRBV28 with TRBJ2-7; 13 bases match TRBD2. Material: naive CD8+ T cells sorted from blood. This TCR came from a man between 18 and 35 years old with hepatitis C virus infection. The CDR3 region has the DNA TGTGCCAGCAGTCCCACCGGGACTAGCGGGACCTACGAGCAGTACTTC. Translation: CASSPTGTSGTYEQYF.